The source of this T cell receptor beta chain is a study of T cells in Graves' hyperthyroidism and ophthalmopathy. Per the germline V gene, CDR1 is SGHDN and CDR2 is FVKESK. This CDR3 contains 13 residues. The V end lost 3 bases, the J end lost 1 base, and 3 bases lay between the germline ends. Regions amplified from RNA transcripts were the TCR beta CDR3 regions. A set of HTBI primers served as the primers for a first-round RT-PCR of the TCR CDR3. TCRdb re-analysed the multiplex PCR reads in MiXCR, keeping a single row per CDR3 protein. The data show 500,000 to 650,000 distinct CDR3 sequences, roughly 15% seen once.

This chain uses TRBV14 with TRBJ2-2; no definite D call. The sequence was collected from a woman aged 35 to 49 with Graves' hyperthyroidism. What was sequenced was blood. CDR3 coding DNA: TGTGCCAGCAGCCAGGAGAACACCGGGGAGCTGTTTTTT. Protein: CASSQENTGELFF.